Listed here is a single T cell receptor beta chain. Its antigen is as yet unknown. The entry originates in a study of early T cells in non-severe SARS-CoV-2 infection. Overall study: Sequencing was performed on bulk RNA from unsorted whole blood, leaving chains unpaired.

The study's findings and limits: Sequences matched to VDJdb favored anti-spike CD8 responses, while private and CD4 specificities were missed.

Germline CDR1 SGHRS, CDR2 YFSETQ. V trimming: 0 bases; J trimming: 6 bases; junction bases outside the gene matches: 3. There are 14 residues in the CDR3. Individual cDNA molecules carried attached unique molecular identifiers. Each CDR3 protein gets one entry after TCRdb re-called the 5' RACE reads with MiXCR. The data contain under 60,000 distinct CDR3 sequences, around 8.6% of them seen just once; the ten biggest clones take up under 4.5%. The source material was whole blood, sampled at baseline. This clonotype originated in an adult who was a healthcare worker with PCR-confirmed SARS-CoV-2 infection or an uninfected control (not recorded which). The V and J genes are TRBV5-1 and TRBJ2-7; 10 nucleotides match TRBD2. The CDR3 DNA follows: TGCGCCAGCAGCTTGGTAGCTAGCGGGGGCGAGCAGTACTTC. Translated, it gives CASSLVASGGEQYF.